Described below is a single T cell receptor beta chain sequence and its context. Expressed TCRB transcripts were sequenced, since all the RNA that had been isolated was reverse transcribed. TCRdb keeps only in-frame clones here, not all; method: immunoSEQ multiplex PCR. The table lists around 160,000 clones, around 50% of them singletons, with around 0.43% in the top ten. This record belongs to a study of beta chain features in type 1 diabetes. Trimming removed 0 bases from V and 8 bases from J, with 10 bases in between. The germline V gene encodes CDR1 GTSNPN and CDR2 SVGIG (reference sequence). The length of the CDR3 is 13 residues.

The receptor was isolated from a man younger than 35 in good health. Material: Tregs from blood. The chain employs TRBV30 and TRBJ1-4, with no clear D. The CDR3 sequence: CAWSVFPLEKLFF. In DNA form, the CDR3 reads TGTGCCTGGAGTGTTTTCCCCTTGGAAAAACTGTTTTTT.